Listed below are T cell receptor beta chains from one sample, sequenced in a study of T cell changes during pregnancy in multiple sclerosis. Profiling relied on immunoSEQ multiplex PCR, and the TCRdb table lists in-frame clones only, not all of them. The sample lists approximately 45,000 clones, 92% occurring once. This specimen consisted of CD4+ T cells from peripheral blood mononuclear cells, obtained in the second trimester of pregnancy. These receptors originate from a female donor in good health, enrolled as a control in a pregnancy study. CDR3s include the opening cysteine and the closing phenylalanine or tryptophan. The D gene is left open where the match is weak. Clone size is given for some rows only: seen once, a few or many times, or a class if the clone is expanded.

>TRBV4-2|.|TRBJ2-1|.
TGTGCCAGCAGCCAAGTGGAGAGAGAGCAGTTCTTC
CASSQVEREQFF
>TRBV7-2|.|TRBJ2-1|TRBD2
TGTGCCAGCAGCTTTATCCCTCCGAAAGCGGGGGGGACTTCAGGCGAGCAGTTCTTC
CASSFIPPKAGGTSGEQFF
>TRBV19|.|TRBJ1-2|.
TGTGCCAGTAACCCCCACCTCGGGGAGGGCAGCTACACCTTC
CASNPHLGEGSYTF
>TRBV30|few|TRBJ1-4|.
TGTGCCTGGACTGCCAGCCCGGCGGGTGAAAAACTGTTTTTT
CAWTASPAGEKLFF
>TRBV6-4|.|TRBJ2-3|.
TGTGCCAGCAGTGTGGGGCCTAGCACAGATACGCAGTATTTT
CASSVGPSTDTQYF
>TRBV21-1|.|TRBJ2-1|.
TGTGCCAGCCGCTATTATCAGGGGACTAGCGGGTACTCAAGCTCCTACAATGAGCAGTTCTTC
CASRYYQGTSGYSSSYNEQFF
>TRBV29-1|.|TRBJ2-5|.
TGCAGCGTTGCAAACAGGGGAGGCGAGACCCAGTACTTC
CSVANRGGETQYF
>TRBV5-1|.|TRBJ2-5|TRBD2
TGCGCCAGCAGCTTGGCCGGGACTAGCGAAGAGACCCAGTACTTC
CASSLAGTSEETQYF
>TRBV2|.|TRBJ1-3|.
TGTGCCAGCAGGGCTAGGAATCGAGACACCATATATTTT
CASRARNRDTIYF
>TRBV10-3|.|TRBJ2-1|TRBD2
TGTGCCATCAGTTCCGGGACTAGCGGGGGGAGAGGGGACCATGAGCAGTTCTTC
CAISSGTSGGRGDHEQFF
>TRBV5-4|.|TRBJ1-2|.
TGTGCCAGCAGCTCTACTCGATTCTATGGCTACACCTTC
CASSSTRFYGYTF